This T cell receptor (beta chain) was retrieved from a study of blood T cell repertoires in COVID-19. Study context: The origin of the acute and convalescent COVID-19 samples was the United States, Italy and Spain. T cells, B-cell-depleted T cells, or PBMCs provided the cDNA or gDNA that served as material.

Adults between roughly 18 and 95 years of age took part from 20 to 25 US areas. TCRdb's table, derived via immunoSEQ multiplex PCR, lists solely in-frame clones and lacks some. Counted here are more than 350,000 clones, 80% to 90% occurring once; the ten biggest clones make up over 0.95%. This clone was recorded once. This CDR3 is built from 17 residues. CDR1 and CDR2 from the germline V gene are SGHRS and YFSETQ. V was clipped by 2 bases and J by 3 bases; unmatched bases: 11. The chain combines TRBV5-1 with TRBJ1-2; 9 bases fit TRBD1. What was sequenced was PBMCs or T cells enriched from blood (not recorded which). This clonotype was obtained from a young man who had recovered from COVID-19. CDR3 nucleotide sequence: TGCGCCAGCAGCTTTACTGGAGGGACAGGGATGGACTATGGCTACACCTTC. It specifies CASSFTGGTGMDYGYTF.